This T cell receptor (beta chain) came from a study of blood T cell repertoires in COVID-19. Germline loops: CDR1 LNHDA, CDR2 SQIVND (reference sequence). This CDR3 is 14 amino acids long. V was clipped by 9 bases and J by 1 base, with 15 bases between them. In Cohort 3, a recovered donor had either two negative PCRs, clearance, or symptom resolution. Authors' methods: It was from reference gene primer amplification that nucleated cell counts were estimated. Some clones are missing from TCRdb's copy, which holds only in-frame ones; the method was immunoSEQ multiplex PCR. The V and J calls and clone size were taken over from that table, and D and trimming were inferred from the DNA. The top ten clones hold roughly 1% of a sample with 300,000 to 450,000 clones, 75% to 90% of them seen once.

The sequence was obtained from a man aged 18 to 29 who had recovered from COVID-19. This chain uses TRBV19 with TRBJ1-1; D may be TRBD1 (5 bases). Specimen: PBMCs or T cells enriched from blood (not recorded which). The DNA for the CDR3 is TGTGCCAGCGCGGCGGGACTGTCGAACACTGAAGCTTTCTTT. Translating gives CASAAGLSNTEAFF.